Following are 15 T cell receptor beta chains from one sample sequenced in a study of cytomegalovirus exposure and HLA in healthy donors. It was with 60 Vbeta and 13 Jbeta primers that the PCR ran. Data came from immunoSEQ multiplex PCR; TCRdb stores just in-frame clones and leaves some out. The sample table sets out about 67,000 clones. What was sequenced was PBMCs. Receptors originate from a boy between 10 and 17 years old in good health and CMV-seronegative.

The CDR3 sequence: CASSWAGNQPQHF. DNA for the CDR3: TGTGCCAGCAGCTGGGCAGGCAATCAGCCCCAGCATTTT. This chain connects TRBV5-6 to TRBJ1-5; D is undetermined. Looked up from germline, CDR1 is SGHDT and CDR2 is YYEEEE. V was cut by 3 bases and J by 2 bases, with 6 bases left in between. CDR3 length equals 13 residues.

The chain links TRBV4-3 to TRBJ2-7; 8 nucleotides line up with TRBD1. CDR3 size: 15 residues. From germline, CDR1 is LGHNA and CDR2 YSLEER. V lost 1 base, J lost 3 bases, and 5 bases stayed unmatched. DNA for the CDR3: TGCGCCAGCAGCCAAGTTGTACAGGGGGACTACGAGCAGTACTTC. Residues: CASSQVVQGDYEQYF.

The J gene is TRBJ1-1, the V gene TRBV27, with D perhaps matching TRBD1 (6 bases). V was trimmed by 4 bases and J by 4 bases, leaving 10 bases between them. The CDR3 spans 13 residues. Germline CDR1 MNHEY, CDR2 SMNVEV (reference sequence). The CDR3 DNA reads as TGTGCCAGCAGTTCTCACAGGGCCACTGAAGCTTTCTTT. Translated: CASSSHRATEAFF.

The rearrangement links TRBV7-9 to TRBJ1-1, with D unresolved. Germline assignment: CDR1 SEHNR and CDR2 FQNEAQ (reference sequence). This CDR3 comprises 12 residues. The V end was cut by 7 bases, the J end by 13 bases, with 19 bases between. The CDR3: CASISPSEGGFF. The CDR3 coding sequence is TGTGCCAGCATCTCCCCGTCGGAGGGAGGTTTCTTT.

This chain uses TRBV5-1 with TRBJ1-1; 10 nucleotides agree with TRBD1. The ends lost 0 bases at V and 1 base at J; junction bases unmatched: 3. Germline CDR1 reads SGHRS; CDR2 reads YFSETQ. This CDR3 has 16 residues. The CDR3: CASSLEGTGANTEAFF. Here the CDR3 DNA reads TGCGCCAGCAGCTTGGAGGGGACAGGGGCGAACACTGAAGCTTTCTTT.

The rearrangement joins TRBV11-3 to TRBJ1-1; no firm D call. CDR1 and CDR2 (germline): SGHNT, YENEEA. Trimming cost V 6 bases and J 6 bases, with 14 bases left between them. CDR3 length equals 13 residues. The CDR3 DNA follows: TGTGCCAGCAGTCCCAGTCTGGAGGCTGAAGCTTTCTTT. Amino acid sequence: CASSPSLEAEAFF. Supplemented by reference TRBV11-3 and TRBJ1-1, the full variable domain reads EAGVVQSPRYKIIEKKQPVAFWCNPISGHNTLYWYLQNLGQGPELLIRYENEEAVDDSQLPKDRFSAERLKGVDSTLKIQPAELGDSAVYLCASSPSLEAEAFFGQGTRLTVV.

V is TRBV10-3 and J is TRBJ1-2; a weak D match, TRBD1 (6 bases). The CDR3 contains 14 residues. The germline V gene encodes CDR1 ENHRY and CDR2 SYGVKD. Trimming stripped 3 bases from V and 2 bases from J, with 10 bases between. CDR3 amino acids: CAISEAGANYGYTF. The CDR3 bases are TGTGCCATCAGTGAAGCAGGGGCGAACTATGGCTACACCTTC.

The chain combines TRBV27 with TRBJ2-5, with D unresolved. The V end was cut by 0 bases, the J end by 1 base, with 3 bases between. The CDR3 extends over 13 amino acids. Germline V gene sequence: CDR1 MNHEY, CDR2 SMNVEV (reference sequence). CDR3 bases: TGTGCCAGCAGTTTATCCGTCCAAGAGACCCAGTACTTC. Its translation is CASSLSVQETQYF.

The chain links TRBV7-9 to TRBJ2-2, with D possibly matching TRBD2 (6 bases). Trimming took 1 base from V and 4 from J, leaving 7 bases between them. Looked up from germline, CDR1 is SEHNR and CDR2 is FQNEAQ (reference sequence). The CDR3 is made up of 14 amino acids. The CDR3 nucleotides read TGTGCCAGCAGCTTAGGGGAGGCCACCGGGGAGCTGTTTTTT. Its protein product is CASSLGEATGELFF. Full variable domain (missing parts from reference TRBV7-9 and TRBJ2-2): DTGVSQNPRHKITKRGQNVTFRCDPISEHNRLYWYRQTLGQGPEFLTYFQNEAQLEKSRLLSDRFSAERPKGSFSTLEIQRTEQGDSAMYLCASSLGEATGELFFGEGSRLTVL.

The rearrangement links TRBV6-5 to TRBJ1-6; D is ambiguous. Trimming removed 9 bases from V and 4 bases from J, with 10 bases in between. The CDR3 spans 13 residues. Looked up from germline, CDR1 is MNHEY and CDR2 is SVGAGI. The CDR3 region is CASQTDYNSPLHF. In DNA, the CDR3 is TGTGCCAGTCAAACAGATTATAATTCACCCCTCCACTTT.

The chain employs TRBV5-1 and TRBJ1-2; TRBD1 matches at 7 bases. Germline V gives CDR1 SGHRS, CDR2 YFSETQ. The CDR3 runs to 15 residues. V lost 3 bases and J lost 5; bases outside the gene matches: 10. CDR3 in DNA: TGCGCCAGCAGCTCGTTAGGGGGCGAAGGGTATGGCTACACCTTC. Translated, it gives CASSSLGGEGYGYTF.

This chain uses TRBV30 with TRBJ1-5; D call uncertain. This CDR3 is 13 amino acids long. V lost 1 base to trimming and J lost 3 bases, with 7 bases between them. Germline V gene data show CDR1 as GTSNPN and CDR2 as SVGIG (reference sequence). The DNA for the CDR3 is TGTGCCTGGAGTGACAGTTTCAATCAGCCCCAGCATTTT. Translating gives CAWSDSFNQPQHF.

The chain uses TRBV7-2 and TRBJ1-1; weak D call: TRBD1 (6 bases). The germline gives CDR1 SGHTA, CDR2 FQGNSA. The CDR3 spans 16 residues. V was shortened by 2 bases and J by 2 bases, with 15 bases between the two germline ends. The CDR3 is CASSLLQGTLNTEAFF. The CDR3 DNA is TGTGCCAGCAGCTTACTCCAGGGGACCCTCAACACTGAAGCTTTCTTT.

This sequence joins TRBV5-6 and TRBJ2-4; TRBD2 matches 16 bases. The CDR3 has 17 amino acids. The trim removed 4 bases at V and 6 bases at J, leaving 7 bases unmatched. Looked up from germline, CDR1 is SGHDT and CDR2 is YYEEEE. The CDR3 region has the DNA TGTGCCAGCAGCCTCGGGACTAGCGGGGGGGCAAGAAACATTCAGTACTTC. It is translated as CASSLGTSGGARNIQYF.

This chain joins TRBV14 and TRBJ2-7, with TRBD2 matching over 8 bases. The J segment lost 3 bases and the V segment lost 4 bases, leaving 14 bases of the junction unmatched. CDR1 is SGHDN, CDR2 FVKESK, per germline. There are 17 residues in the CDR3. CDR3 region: CASSPPVGGGIFYEQYF. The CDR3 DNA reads TGTGCCAGCAGCCCCCCCGTTGGCGGGGGGATTTTCTACGAGCAGTACTTC.